One and the same sample provided the 4 T cell receptor beta chains below, sequenced in a study of CD4 and CD8 cells across lung adenocarcinoma regions. TCRdb used MiXCR to reprocess the PCR reads, holding one entry per CDR3 protein. The data show approximately 13,000 distinct CDR3 sequences, 53% seen once. The sample comprised CD8+ T cells from the center of a lung tumor. The origin of the receptors is a female donor with lung adenocarcinoma. The CD4 and CD8 labels of this study may be unreliable.

This clonotype has more than one count but fewer than ten. The J gene is TRBJ2-2, the V gene TRBV10-1; 10 bases align to TRBD2. V was pared by 0 bases and J by 3 bases, with 4 bases of the junction left unmatched. The germline CDR1 and CDR2 sequences are WNHNN and SYGVQD (reference sequence). The CDR3 runs to 17 residues. The CDR3 DNA is TGCGCCAGCAGTGAGTCCCTAGCGGGAGACGACACCGGGGAGCTGTTTTTT. Translating it yields CASSESLAGDDTGELFF.

This CDR3 is CASSHTPGQGKADTQYF. The CDR3 coding sequence is TGTGCCAGCAGCCATACCCCGGGGCAGGGAAAAGCAGATACGCAGTATTTT. The chain employs TRBV11-2 and TRBJ2-3; either TRBD1 or TRBD2 may fit D (5 bases each). The CDR3 is 17 amino acids. Trimming pared 5 bases from V and 4 bases from J, leaving 22 bases between. From germline, CDR1 is SGHAT and CDR2 FQNNGV.

In this sample, this clonotype turned up once. V gene TRBV6-1 combines with J gene TRBJ2-3, with D perhaps matching TRBD2 (7 bases). The J call is doubtful: the DNA matches TRBJ2-7 better. The CDR3 length is 14 residues. Germline V gene sequence: CDR1 MNHNS, CDR2 SASEGT. The CDR3 DNA reads as TGTGCGGGCCTAGGGGGAGGGGGGAAAGAGACGCAGTACTTC. It is translated as CAGLGGGGKETQYF.

The sample holds a few counts of this clonotype. The chain carries TRBV6-4 and TRBJ2-3, with 7 bases identical to TRBD2. The CDR3 sequence is 14 residues long. The V gene end was trimmed by 8 bases and the J gene end by 2 bases; junction bases not matched to a gene: 7. Germline lookup yields CDR1 MRHNA and CDR2 SNTAGT. The CDR3 is CASSPSGATDTQYF. CDR3 DNA: TGTGCCAGCTCCCCGAGCGGGGCCACAGATACGCAGTATTTT.